This T cell receptor beta chain stems from a study of post-analysis software for immune sequencing data. At the level of the study: Courses of disease covered relapsing-remitting, secondary progressive and progressive-relapsing multiple sclerosis.

The TCR beta cDNA libraries contained unique molecular identifiers. MiXCR was run by TCRdb on the PCR reads, yielding one entry per CDR3 protein. Of about 150,000 distinct CDR3 sequences in the sample, approximately 30% were seen once. Study-level results: Patients used roughly five TRBV segments, including TRBV5-6, TRBV5-1 and TRBV20-1, more often than controls.

The CDR3 loop spans 13 amino acids. Germline-derived CDR1 and CDR2 are SGHAT and FQNNGV. As concerns this clonotype: Its antigen remains unknown. One junction end disagrees with the germline gene, perhaps due to a read error.

V and J are TRBV11-2 and TRBJ1-2; the D gene is possibly TRBD1 (5 bases). Material for sequencing was blood. This TCR derives from a girl under 18 with multiple sclerosis. Here the CDR3 reads CAGSSGPNYGYTF. Written as DNA, the CDR3 is TGTGCCGGCAGCTCGGGACCTAACTATGGCTACACCTTC. Filled out from reference TRBV11-2 and TRBJ1-2, the complete variable domain reads EAGVAQSPRYKIIEKRQSVAFWCNPISGHATLYWYQQILGQGPKLLIQFQNNGVVDDSQLPKDRFSAERLKGVDSTLKIQPAKLEDSAVYLCAGSSGPNYGYTFGSGTRLTVV.